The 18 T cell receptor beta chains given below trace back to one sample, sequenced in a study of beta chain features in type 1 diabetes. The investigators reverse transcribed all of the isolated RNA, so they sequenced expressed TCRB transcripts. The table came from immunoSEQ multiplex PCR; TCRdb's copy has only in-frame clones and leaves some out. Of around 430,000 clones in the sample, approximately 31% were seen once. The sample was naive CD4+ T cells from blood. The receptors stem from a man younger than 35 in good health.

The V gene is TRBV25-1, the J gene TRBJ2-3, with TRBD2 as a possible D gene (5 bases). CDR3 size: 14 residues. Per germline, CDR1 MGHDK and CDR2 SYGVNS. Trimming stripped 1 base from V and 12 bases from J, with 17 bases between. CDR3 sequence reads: CASSESSTQIRQYF. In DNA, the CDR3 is TGTGCCAGCAGTGAATCTAGCACACAGATACGCCAGTATTTT. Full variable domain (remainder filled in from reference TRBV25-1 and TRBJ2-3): EADIYQTPRYLVIGTGKKITLECSQTMGHDKMYWYQQDPGMELHLIHYSYGVNSTEKGDLSSESTVSRIRTEHFPLTLESARPSHTSQYLCASSESSTQIRQYFGPGTRLTVL.

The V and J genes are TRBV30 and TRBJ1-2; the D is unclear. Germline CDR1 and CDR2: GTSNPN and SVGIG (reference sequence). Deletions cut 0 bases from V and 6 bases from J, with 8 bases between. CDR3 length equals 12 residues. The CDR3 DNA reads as TGTGCCTGGAGTGTACAGTGGCATGGCTACACCTTC. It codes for CAWSVQWHGYTF.

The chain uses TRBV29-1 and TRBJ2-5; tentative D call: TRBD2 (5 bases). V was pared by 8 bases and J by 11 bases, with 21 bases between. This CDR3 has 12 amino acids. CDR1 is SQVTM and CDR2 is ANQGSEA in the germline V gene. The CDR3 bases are TGCAGCATTACCCGGTCTCCCTGGGAGCAGTACTTC. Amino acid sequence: CSITRSPWEQYF. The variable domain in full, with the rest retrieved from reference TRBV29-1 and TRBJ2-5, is SAVISQKPSRDICQRGTSLTIQCQVDSQVTMMFWYRQQPGQSLTLIATANQGSEATYESGFVIDKFPISRPNLTFSTLTVSNMSPEDSSIYLCSITRSPWEQYFGPGTRLLVL.

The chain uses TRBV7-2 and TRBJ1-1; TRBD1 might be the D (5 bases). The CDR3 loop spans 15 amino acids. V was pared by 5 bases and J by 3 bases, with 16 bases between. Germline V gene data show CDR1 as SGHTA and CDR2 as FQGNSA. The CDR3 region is CASSLSPGRDTEAFF. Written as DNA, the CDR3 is TGTGCCAGCAGCCTCTCCCCGGGACGGGACACTGAAGCTTTCTTT.

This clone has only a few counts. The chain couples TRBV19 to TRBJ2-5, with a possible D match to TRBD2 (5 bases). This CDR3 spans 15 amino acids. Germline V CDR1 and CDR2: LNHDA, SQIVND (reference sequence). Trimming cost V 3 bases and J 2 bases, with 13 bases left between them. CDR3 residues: CASSMRVQGQETQYF. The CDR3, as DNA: TGTGCCAGTAGTATGCGGGTCCAAGGTCAAGAGACCCAGTACTTC.

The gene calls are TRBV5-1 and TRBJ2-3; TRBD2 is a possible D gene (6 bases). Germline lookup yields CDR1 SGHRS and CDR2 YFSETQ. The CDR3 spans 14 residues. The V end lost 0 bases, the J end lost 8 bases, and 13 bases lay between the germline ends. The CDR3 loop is CASSLEGGFATQYF. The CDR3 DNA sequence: TGCGCCAGCAGCTTGGAGGGAGGCTTTGCTACGCAGTATTTT.

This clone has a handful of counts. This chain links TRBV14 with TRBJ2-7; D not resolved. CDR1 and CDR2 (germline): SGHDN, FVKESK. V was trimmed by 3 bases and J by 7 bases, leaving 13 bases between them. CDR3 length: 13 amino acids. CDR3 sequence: CASSQQVLTEQYF. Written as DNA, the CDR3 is TGTGCCAGCAGCCAGCAGGTACTGACGGAGCAGTACTTC. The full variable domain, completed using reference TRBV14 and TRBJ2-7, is EAGVTQFPSHSVIEKGQTVTLRCDPISGHDNLYWYRRVMGKEIKFLLHFVKESKQDESGMPNNRFLAERTGGTYSTLKVQPAELEDSGVYFCASSQQVLTEQYFGPGTRLTVT.

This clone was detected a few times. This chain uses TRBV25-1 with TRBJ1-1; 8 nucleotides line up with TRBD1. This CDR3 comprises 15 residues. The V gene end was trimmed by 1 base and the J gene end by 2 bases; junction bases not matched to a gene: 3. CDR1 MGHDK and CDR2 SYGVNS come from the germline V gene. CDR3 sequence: CASSELDRENTEAFF. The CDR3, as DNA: TGTGCCAGCAGTGAATTGGACAGGGAAAACACTGAAGCTTTCTTT.

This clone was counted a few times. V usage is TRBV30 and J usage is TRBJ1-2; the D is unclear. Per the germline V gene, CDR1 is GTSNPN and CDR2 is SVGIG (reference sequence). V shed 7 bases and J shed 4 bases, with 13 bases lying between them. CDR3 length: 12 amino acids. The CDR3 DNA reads TGTGCCTCTTCTAGCGGTGGCTATGGCTACACCTTC. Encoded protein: CASSSGGYGYTF.

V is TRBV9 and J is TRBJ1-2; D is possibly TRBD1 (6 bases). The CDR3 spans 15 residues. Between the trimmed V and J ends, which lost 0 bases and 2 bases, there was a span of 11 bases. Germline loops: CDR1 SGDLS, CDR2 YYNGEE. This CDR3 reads CASSVGTVGNYGYTF. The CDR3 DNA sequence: TGTGCCAGCAGCGTAGGGACAGTTGGGAACTATGGCTACACCTTC. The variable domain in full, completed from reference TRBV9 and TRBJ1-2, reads DSGVTQTPKHLITATGQRVTLRCSPRSGDLSVYWYQQSLDQGLQFLIQYYNGEERAKGNILERFSAQQFPDLHSELNLSSLELGDSALYFCASSVGTVGNYGYTFGSGTRLTVV.

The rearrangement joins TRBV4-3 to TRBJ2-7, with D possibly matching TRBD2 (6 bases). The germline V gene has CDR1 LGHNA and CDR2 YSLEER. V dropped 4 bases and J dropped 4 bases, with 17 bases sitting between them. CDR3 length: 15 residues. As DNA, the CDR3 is TGCGCCAGCAGCCGACTACTAGCTGCACCTTACGAGCAGTACTTC. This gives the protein CASSRLLAAPYEQYF.

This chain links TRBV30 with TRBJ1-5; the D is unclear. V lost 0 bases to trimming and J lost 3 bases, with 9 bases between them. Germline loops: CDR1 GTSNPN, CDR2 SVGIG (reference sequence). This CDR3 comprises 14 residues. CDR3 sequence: CAWSVPWPNQPQHF. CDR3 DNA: TGTGCCTGGAGTGTGCCGTGGCCCAATCAGCCCCAGCATTTT.

Here the CDR3 DNA reads TGCGCCAGCAGCCAAGGGGGGCGGGAGACCCAGTACTTC. Its protein is CASSQGGRETQYF. This chain connects TRBV4-3 to TRBJ2-5, with a tentative D call TRBD1 (6 bases). The germline V gene encodes CDR1 LGHNA and CDR2 YSLEER. The CDR3 runs to 13 residues. The V gene lost 1 base and the J gene lost 5 bases, with 8 bases spanning the gap.

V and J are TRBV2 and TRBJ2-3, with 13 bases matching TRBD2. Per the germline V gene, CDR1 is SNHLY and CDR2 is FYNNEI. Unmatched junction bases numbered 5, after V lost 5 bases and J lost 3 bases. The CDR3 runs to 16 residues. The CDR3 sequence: CASSRTSGSMTDTQYF. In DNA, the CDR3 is TGTGCCAGCAGTAGGACTAGCGGGAGTATGACAGATACGCAGTATTTT.

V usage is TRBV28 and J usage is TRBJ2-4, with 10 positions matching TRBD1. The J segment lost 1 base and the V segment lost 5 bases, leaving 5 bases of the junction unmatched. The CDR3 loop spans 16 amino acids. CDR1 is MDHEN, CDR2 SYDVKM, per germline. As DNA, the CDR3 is TGTGCCAGCAGTCCGGGGACAGGGGTTGCCAAAAACATTCAGTACTTC. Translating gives CASSPGTGVAKNIQYF.

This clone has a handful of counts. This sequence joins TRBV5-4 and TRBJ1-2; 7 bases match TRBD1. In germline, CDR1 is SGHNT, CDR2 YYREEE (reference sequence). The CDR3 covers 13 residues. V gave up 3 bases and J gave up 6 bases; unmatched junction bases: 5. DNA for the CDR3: TGTGCCAGCAGCTGGGGACAGTCACATGGCTACACCTTC. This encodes CASSWGQSHGYTF.

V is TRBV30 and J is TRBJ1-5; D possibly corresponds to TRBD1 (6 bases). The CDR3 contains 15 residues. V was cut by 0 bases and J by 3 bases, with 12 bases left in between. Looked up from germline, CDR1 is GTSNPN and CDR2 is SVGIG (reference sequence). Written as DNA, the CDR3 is TGTGCCTGGAGTGTAGTGGGGGGGCTCAATCAGCCCCAGCATTTT. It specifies CAWSVVGGLNQPQHF.

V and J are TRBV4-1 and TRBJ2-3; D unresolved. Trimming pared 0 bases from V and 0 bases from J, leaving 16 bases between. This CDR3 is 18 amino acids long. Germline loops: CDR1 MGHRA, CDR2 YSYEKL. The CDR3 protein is CASSQDIRARWSTDTQYF. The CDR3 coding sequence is TGCGCCAGCAGCCAAGATATCCGGGCACGGTGGAGCACAGATACGCAGTATTTT.